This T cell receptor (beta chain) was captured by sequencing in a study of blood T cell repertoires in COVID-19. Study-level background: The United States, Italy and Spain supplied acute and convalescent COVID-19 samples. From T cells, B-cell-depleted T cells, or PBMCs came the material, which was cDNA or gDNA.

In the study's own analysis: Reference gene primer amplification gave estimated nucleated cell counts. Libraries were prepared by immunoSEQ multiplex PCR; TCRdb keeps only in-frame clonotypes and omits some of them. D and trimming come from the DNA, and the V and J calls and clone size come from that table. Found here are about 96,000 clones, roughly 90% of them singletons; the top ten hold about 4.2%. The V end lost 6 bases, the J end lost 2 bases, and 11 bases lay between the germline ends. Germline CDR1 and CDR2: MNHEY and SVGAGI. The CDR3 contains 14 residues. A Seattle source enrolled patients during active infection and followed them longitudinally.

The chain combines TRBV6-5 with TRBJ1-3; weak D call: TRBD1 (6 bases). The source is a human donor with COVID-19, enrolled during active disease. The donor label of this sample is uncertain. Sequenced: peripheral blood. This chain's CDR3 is CASSPGTTGNTIYF. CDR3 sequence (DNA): TGTGCCAGCAGCCCCGGGACAACTGGAAACACCATATATTTT.